This entry concerns a single T cell receptor (beta chain). This record comes from a study of control samples from healthy donors and cancer patients. Germline-derived CDR1 and CDR2 are MNHEY and SMNVEV (reference sequence). The CDR3 is 12 residues long. Trimming stripped 6 bases from V and 8 bases from J, with 11 bases between. Clones were read by immunoSEQ multiplex PCR, and TCRdb kept only the in-frame ones, dropping some. The repertoire holds over 100,000 clones, with about 89% as singletons. The V gene is TRBV27, the J gene TRBJ2-1; the D gene is possibly TRBD1 (5 bases). This sequence originates from a woman aged 50 to 60 in good health. The sequencing sample was made of blood. This CDR3 reads CASSNQGHEQFF. The CDR3 region has the DNA TGTGCCAGCAGCAACCAGGGCCATGAGCAGTTCTTC.